Below are 2 T cell receptor beta chains sequenced from a single sample in a study of a mutant IDH1 vaccine in newly diagnosed glioma. The time point here: baseline, week 1 (first vaccination visit). As to treatment: pre-vaccination baseline after standard-of-care therapy. Produced via immunoSEQ multiplex PCR; TCRdb's table is partial and in-frame only. The data show tens of thousands of clones, about 73% seen once. Sample: PBMCs, taken from a glioma patient treated with radiotherapy, temozolomide or both. The receptors derive from a man aged 35 to 55 with glioma. Some clones in this sample may be carry-over from other donors' samples.

V gene TRBV30 combines with J gene TRBJ1-6; D might be TRBD1 (6 bases). V was clipped by 3 bases and J by 6 bases, with 9 bases between them. CDR1 GTSNPN and CDR2 SVGIG come from the germline V gene (reference sequence). This CDR3 spans 13 amino acids. The CDR3 DNA is TGTGCCTGGAGGGACAGCTCTAATTCACCCCTCCACTTT. Protein product: CAWRDSSNSPLHF.

In its sample, this clone ranks as medium-sized. This sequence joins TRBV9 and TRBJ2-6, with D perhaps matching TRBD1 (5 bases). In germline, CDR1 is SGDLS, CDR2 YYNGEE. V shed 3 bases and J shed 1 base, with 11 bases lying between them. CDR3 length: 16 residues. The CDR3 is CASSASGFSGANVLTF. The CDR3 coding sequence is TGTGCCAGCAGCGCGTCAGGGTTTTCTGGGGCCAACGTCCTGACTTTC.